Each of the 6 T cell receptor beta chains below was sequenced from the same sample in a study of blood T cell repertoires in COVID-19. The assay was immunoSEQ multiplex PCR, and TCRdb's table has in-frame clones only and misses some. The repertoire holds about 72,000 clones, with 85% to 90% as singletons. Input material: peripheral blood. All receptors derive from an elderly woman with active or convalescent COVID-19.

The chain has TRBV19 and TRBJ1-6; the D is unclear. Deletions cut 5 bases from V and 1 base from J, with 9 bases between. Germline CDR1 reads LNHDA; CDR2 reads SQIVND (reference sequence). This CDR3 has 15 residues. CDR3 coding DNA: TGTGCCAGTAGTGCGGCACATTCCTATAATTCACCCCTCCACTTT. Translating gives CASSAAHSYNSPLHF.

This clone has a handful of counts. The chain has TRBV4-3 and TRBJ1-2; the D is unclear. This CDR3 region has 14 residues. V was pared by 0 bases and J by 8 bases, with 13 bases between. In germline, CDR1 is LGHNA, CDR2 YSLEER. CDR3 in DNA: TGCGCCAGCAGCCAAGATCGGCGGGTGACGGGCTACACCTTC. Amino acids: CASSQDRRVTGYTF.

J is TRBJ1-6 and V is TRBV19, with 9 bases fitting TRBD1. Losses at the gene ends were 9 bases for V and 9 bases for J; bases not matched to a gene: 9. This CDR3 is 14 amino acids long. Germline CDR1 and CDR2: LNHDA and SQIVND (reference sequence). CDR3 nucleotide sequence: TGTGCCAGCCTGGACAGGGGTAGAAGTTCACCCCTCCACTTT. It yields the protein CASLDRGRSSPLHF.

This clone was seen only once. The chain is built from TRBV5-6 and TRBJ2-5, with D uncertain. This CDR3 comprises 13 residues. The V gene's germline CDR1 is SGHDT and CDR2 YYEEEE. The ends were cut back, 4 bases at V and 5 bases at J, with 12 bases in the middle. CDR3 nucleotides: TGTGCCAGCAGCCCCGCGCCTTGGGAGACCCAGTACTTC. Translated: CASSPAPWETQYF.

This clone was seen a handful of times. This chain connects TRBV20-1 to TRBJ2-3; 7 bases are a match to TRBD2. Germline trimming cut 3 bases from V and 3 bases from J; bases unmatched to any gene: 6. This CDR3 spans 14 amino acids. Germline-derived CDR1 and CDR2 are DFQATT and SNEGSKA (reference sequence). The CDR3 protein is CSASSSGVTDTQYF. CDR3 DNA: TGCAGTGCTAGTTCAAGCGGGGTGACAGATACGCAGTATTTT.

V and J are TRBV4-3 and TRBJ2-7; D might be TRBD1 (5 bases). Germline assignment: CDR1 LGHNA and CDR2 YSLEER. The CDR3 has 14 residues. Trimming took off 2 bases at V and 5 bases at J, with 13 bases between the two ends. The DNA of the CDR3 is TGCGCCAGCAGCCAATACCAGGGTGTTAACGAGCAGTACTTC. It translates to CASSQYQGVNEQYF.